One sample yielded the 13 T cell receptor beta chains listed below, sequenced in a study of cytomegalovirus exposure and HLA in healthy donors (dated by TCRdb to 2015 to 2018). The receptor library was made with the immunoSEQ multiplex PCR assay. The multiplex PCR relied on a mix of 60 forward primers for TCR Vbeta segments and 13 reverse primers for TCR Jbeta segments. Not all clones reach the TCRdb copy of this immuneACCESS table, which keeps in-frame sequences only. Checked studies attribute under half of the gap to unresolved V genes and leave the rest unexplained. For this sample there are about 61,000 clones; about 90% appear just once. The ten top clones hold roughly 1.6% of the sample. The sequenced sample was PBMCs. The source of these receptors is a man under 40 in good health and CMV-seropositive.

The J gene is TRBJ2-7, the V gene TRBV5-1; no clear D. Trimming pared 0 bases from V and 7 bases from J, leaving 8 bases between. This CDR3 has 12 amino acids. Germline CDR1 SGHRS, CDR2 YFSETQ. DNA of the CDR3: TGCGCCAGCAGCTTGGGAGGATTGGAGCAGTACTTC. It encodes CASSLGGLEQYF.

The chain employs TRBV6-1 and TRBJ1-1; 9 nucleotides align to TRBD1. The V gene end was trimmed by 3 bases and the J gene end by 6 bases; junction bases not matched to a gene: 5. The CDR3 totals 14 residues. The germline gives CDR1 MNHNS, CDR2 SASEGT. In DNA form, the CDR3 reads TGTGCCAGCAGTGAGGTGGACAGGGGCGCTGAAGCTTTCTTT. The encoded protein is CASSEVDRGAEAFF.

This chain links TRBV11-3 with TRBJ2-1; TRBD1 matches 8 bases. The junction had 3 bases not matched to a gene; V was cut back by 1 base and J by 7 bases. This CDR3 contains 14 residues. The germline V gene has CDR1 SGHNT and CDR2 YENEEA. The chain's CDR3 is CASSLGTGKNEQFF. Written as DNA, the CDR3 is TGTGCCAGCAGCTTAGGGACAGGGAAAAATGAGCAGTTCTTC.

This chain links TRBV15 with TRBJ2-1; no clear D gene. The germline V gene has CDR1 LNHNV and CDR2 YYDKDF (reference sequence). Trimming shortened V by 0 bases and J by 11 bases, and 11 bases separated the two germline ends. The CDR3 covers 13 residues. CDR3 protein: CATSRDGPSKQFF. CDR3 sequence (DNA): TGTGCCACCAGCAGAGATGGGCCATCTAAGCAGTTCTTC.

The chain combines TRBV25-1 with TRBJ2-7; TRBD1 is a possible D gene (6 bases). Germline V gene lookup returns CDR1 MGHDK and CDR2 SYGVNS. Trimming took off 8 bases at V and 4 bases at J, with 18 bases between the two ends. The CDR3 is 14 amino acids. CDR3 in amino acids: CASSGATGKYEQYF. The DNA for the CDR3 is TGTGCCAGCTCCGGGGCAACAGGGAAATACGAGCAGTACTTC.

The chain uses TRBV6-5 and TRBJ1-2; 8 positions match TRBD1. The V gene's germline CDR1 is MNHEY and CDR2 SVGAGI. V lost 2 bases, J lost 3 bases, and 5 bases stayed unmatched. CDR3 length: 15 amino acids. The CDR3 coding sequence is TGTGCCAGCAGTTACGGACAGGGCACGGACTATGGCTACACCTTC. As protein: CASSYGQGTDYGYTF.

The chain joins TRBV19 to TRBJ1-5; D might be TRBD1 (6 bases). This CDR3 comprises 15 residues. Trimming took off 3 bases at V and 6 bases at J, with 15 bases between the two ends. Germline loops: CDR1 LNHDA, CDR2 SQIVND (reference sequence). CDR3 in amino acids: CASSIGTGTSQPQHF. As DNA, the CDR3 is TGTGCCAGTAGTATCGGTACAGGGACCAGTCAGCCCCAGCATTTT. Drawing the rest from reference TRBV19 and TRBJ1-5, the complete variable domain is DGGITQSPKYLFRKEGQNVTLSCEQNLNHDAMYWYRQDPGQGLRLIYYSQIVNDFQKGDIAEGYSVSREKKESFPLTVTSAQKNPTAFYLCASSIGTGTSQPQHFGDGTRLSIL.

V and J are TRBV10-3 and TRBJ1-1; the match to TRBD1 covers 8 bases. CDR3 length: 16 amino acids. With 2 bases clipped from V and 4 bases from J, the junction kept 9 bases outside the gene matches. Per germline, CDR1 ENHRY and CDR2 SYGVKD. CDR3 loop: CAISEPTGGRSTEAFF. In DNA form, the CDR3 reads TGTGCCATCAGTGAGCCTACAGGGGGTAGGAGCACTGAAGCTTTCTTT.

This clone was recorded only once. CDR3 protein: CASSLVSPPEGEQFF. CDR3 nucleotides: TGTGCCAGCAGCTTGGTCAGTCCTCCGGAGGGTGAGCAGTTCTTC. This chain joins TRBV5-8 and TRBJ2-1, with a tentative D call TRBD2 (6 bases). This CDR3 has 15 amino acids. The germline CDR1 and CDR2 sequences are SGHTS and YDEGEE. V lost 0 bases and J lost 9, with 16 bases in between.

The chain couples TRBV2 to TRBJ2-7, with 7 nucleotides matching TRBD1. J was trimmed by 1 base and V by 4 bases; bases with no gene match: 4. The CDR3 is 14 residues long. Germline values: CDR1 SNHLY, CDR2 FYNNEI. The CDR3 coding sequence is TGTGCCAGCAGTGCTTGGACAGGATCCTACGAGCAGTACTTC. Translation: CASSAWTGSYEQYF.

The chain employs TRBV5-1 and TRBJ2-3, with 8 bases matching TRBD2. V shed 4 bases, J shed 2 bases, and the junction held 9 bases outside the gene matches. This CDR3 spans 16 amino acids. Germline V gene data show CDR1 as SGHRS and CDR2 as YFSETQ. Here the CDR3 reads CASSLSGIPNTDTQYF. CDR3 sequence (DNA): TGCGCCAGCAGCCTTAGCGGGATCCCTAACACAGATACGCAGTATTTT.

The chain links TRBV20-1 to TRBJ2-7; D remains ambiguous. Trimming left V 8 bases short and J 4 bases short, with 12 bases between. This CDR3 contains 11 residues. Looked up from germline, CDR1 is DFQATT and CDR2 is SNEGSKA (reference sequence). The CDR3 DNA is TGCAGTACTATCCCTCGGTACGAGCAGTACTTC. Its translation: CSTIPRYEQYF.

The chain has TRBV7-9 and TRBJ1-2; TRBD1 matches at 8 bases. Germline trimming cut 5 bases from V and 8 bases from J; bases unmatched to any gene: 10. The germline CDR1 and CDR2 sequences are SEHNR and FQNEAQ (reference sequence). This CDR3 has 14 residues. CDR3 region: CASSKAGQGHGYTF. The CDR3 coding sequence is TGTGCCAGCAGCAAAGCAGGACAGGGCCACGGCTACACCTTC.